This entry lists 9 T cell receptor beta chains sequenced from one sample in a study of blood T cell repertoires in COVID-19. The method was immunoSEQ multiplex PCR; TCRdb's version includes in-frame clones alone and lacks a portion of them. The repertoire holds about 170,000 clones, about 80% seen once, with about 12% in the top ten. Sequenced material: PBMCs or T cells enriched from blood (not recorded which). All receptors come from a man aged 45-65 years who had recovered from COVID-19.

The rearrangement joins TRBV7-6 to TRBJ1-1; D is unresolved. CDR3 length: 12 residues. Trimming took 5 bases from V and 5 from J, leaving 9 bases between them. Germline V gene sequence: CDR1 SGHVS, CDR2 FNYEAQ. CDR3 protein: CASSTGGTEAFF. Written as DNA, the CDR3 is TGTGCCAGCAGCACTGGAGGGACTGAAGCTTTCTTT.

The rearrangement joins TRBV18 to TRBJ2-2; D ambiguous. The germline CDR1 and CDR2 sequences are KGHSH and LQKENI. The CDR3 extends over 14 amino acids. V shed 2 bases and J shed 1 base, with 5 bases lying between them. CDR3 protein: CASSPGRNTGELFF. The CDR3 DNA is TGTGCCAGCTCACCAGGGCGGAACACCGGGGAGCTGTTTTTT.

This clone was detected only once. The CDR3 loop reads CASRTRQGAYGYTF. In nucleotides, the CDR3 is TGTGCCAGCAGAACTCGTCAGGGGGCCTATGGCTACACCTTC. The V call is TRBV2, the J call TRBJ1-2, with 8 bases lining up with TRBD1. The ends lost 6 bases at V and 4 bases at J; junction bases unmatched: 7. Germline V gene sequence: CDR1 SNHLY, CDR2 FYNNEI. This CDR3 comprises 14 residues.

The J gene is TRBJ2-1, the V gene TRBV27; D gene uncertain. This CDR3 comprises 16 residues. V was pared by 5 bases and J by 0 bases, with 14 bases between. From germline, CDR1 is MNHEY and CDR2 SMNVEV (reference sequence). Here the CDR3 reads CASSPYPGFSYNEQFF. CDR3 sequence (DNA): TGTGCCAGCAGTCCCTACCCGGGTTTCTCCTACAATGAGCAGTTCTTC.

The chain combines TRBV9 with TRBJ2-3, with D maybe TRBD1 (6 bases). The germline CDR1 and CDR2 sequences are SGDLS and YYNGEE. This CDR3 comprises 14 residues. The ends were cut back, 4 bases at V and 5 bases at J, with 14 bases in the middle. The DNA for the CDR3 is TGTGCCAGCAGCCCGGGACAACGGGTAGATACGCAGTATTTT. The encoded protein is CASSPGQRVDTQYF. The whole variable domain, remainder taken from reference TRBV9 and TRBJ2-3, is DSGVTQTPKHLITATGQRVTLRCSPRSGDLSVYWYQQSLDQGLQFLIQYYNGEERAKGNILERFSAQQFPDLHSELNLSSLELGDSALYFCASSPGQRVDTQYFGPGTRLTVL.

This clone was seen a single time. The rearrangement joins TRBV19 to TRBJ2-7, with 8 bases lining up with TRBD1. The CDR3 is made up of 13 amino acids. V shed 6 bases and J 4 bases; nucleotides not matched to a gene: 5. Looked up from germline, CDR1 is LNHDA and CDR2 is SQIVND (reference sequence). DNA for the CDR3: TGTGCCAGTAGCGGCCGGGACAGGTACGAGCAGTACTTC. Translating gives CASSGRDRYEQYF. Full variable domain (outside the CDR3, taken from reference TRBV19 and TRBJ2-7): DGGITQSPKYLFRKEGQNVTLSCEQNLNHDAMYWYRQDPGQGLRLIYYSQIVNDFQKGDIAEGYSVSREKKESFPLTVTSAQKNPTAFYLCASSGRDRYEQYFGPGTRLTVT.

This clone was counted only a few times. V is TRBV6-1 and J is TRBJ2-2, with D maybe TRBD1 (5 bases). The V gene lost 0 bases and the J gene lost 4 bases, with 18 bases spanning the gap. The CDR3 has 18 amino acids. Germline lookup yields CDR1 MNHNS and CDR2 SASEGT. CDR3: CASSEALLRGFGTGELFF. The CDR3, as DNA: TGTGCCAGCAGTGAAGCGCTTCTTAGGGGATTTGGCACCGGGGAGCTGTTTTTT.

This rearrangement joins TRBV7-8 to TRBJ2-7; no firm D call. Trimming removed 1 base from V and 4 bases from J, with 8 bases in between. Germline V gene lookup returns CDR1 SGHVS and CDR2 FQNEAQ. This CDR3 region has 13 residues. In nucleotides, the CDR3 is TGTGCCAGCAGCTTAGGGTTTCGGTACGAGCAGTACTTC. This gives the protein CASSLGFRYEQYF.

This chain uses TRBV2 with TRBJ1-4, with TRBD1 matching over 7 bases. The CDR3 extends over 15 amino acids. In germline, CDR1 is SNHLY, CDR2 FYNNEI. Germline trimming cut 6 bases from V and 7 bases from J; bases unmatched to any gene: 11. The CDR3 loop is CASSETGTVGEKLFF. The CDR3 region has the DNA TGTGCCAGCAGCGAGACCGGGACAGTCGGTGAAAAACTGTTTTTT.